This T cell receptor (beta chain) was profiled in a study of neoadjuvant anti-PD-1 for oral cavity cancer. V lost 2 bases to trimming and J lost 5 bases; unmatched junction nucleotides: 4. CDR3 length: 13 residues. The germline CDR1 and CDR2 sequences are GTSNPN and SVGIG (reference sequence). Six replicates per PBMC sample, mostly from 480 ng of genomic DNA. This table comes from immunoSEQ multiplex PCR, and its TCRdb copy is limited to in-frame clones, with some not included. The table shows more than 11,000 clones, with roughly three quarters occurring only once. Study-level results: Post-nivolumab, blood T cell clonality was significantly elevated in non-responders.

To note about this clone: Its antigen is still unknown.

The time point was: after neoadjuvant nivolumab, at surgical resection. Patients were newly diagnosed with stage II-IVA oral cavity squamous cell carcinoma without prior systemic or radiation treatment. The chain recombines TRBV30 with TRBJ2-3; 7 nucleotides match TRBD2. The material was PBMCs, obtained after nivolumab (anti-PD-1) treatment. The origin of this receptor is a person aged 35-79 years with oral cavity squamous cell carcinoma. In DNA, the CDR3 is TGTGCCTGGAGTCGTGGGGGGGGAGATACGCAGTATTTT. Its translation: CAWSRGGGDTQYF.